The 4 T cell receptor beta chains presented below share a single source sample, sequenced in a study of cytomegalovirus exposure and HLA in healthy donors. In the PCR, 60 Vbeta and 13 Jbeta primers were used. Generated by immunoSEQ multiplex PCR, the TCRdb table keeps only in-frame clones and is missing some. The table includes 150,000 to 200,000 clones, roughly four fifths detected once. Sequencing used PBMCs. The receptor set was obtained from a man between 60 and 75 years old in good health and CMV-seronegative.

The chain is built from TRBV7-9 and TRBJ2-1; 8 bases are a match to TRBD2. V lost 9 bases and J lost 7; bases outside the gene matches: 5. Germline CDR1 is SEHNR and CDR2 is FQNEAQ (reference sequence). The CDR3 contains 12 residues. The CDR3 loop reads CASGASGNEQFF. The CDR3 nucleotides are TGTGCCAGTGGGGCTAGCGGGAATGAGCAGTTCTTC.

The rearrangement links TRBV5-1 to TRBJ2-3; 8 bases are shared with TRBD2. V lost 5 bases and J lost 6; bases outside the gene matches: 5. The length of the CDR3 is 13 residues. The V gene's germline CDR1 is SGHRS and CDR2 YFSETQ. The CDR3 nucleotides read TGCGCCAGCAGTCGGGAGGGAGGGGATACGCAGTATTTT. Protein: CASSREGGDTQYF.

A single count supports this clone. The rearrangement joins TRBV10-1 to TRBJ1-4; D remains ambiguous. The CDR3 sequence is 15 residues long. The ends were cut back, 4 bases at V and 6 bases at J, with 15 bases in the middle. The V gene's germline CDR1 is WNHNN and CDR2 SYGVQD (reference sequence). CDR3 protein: CASSGSAHSDEKLFF. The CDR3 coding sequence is TGCGCCAGCAGTGGATCTGCCCACTCGGATGAAAAACTGTTTTTT.

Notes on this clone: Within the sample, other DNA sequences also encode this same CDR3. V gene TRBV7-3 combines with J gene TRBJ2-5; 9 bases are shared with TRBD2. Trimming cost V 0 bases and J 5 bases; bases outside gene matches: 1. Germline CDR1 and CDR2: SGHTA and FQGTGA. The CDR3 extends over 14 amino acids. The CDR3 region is CASSLTAGGETQYF. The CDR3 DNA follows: TGTGCCAGCAGCTTAACCGCGGGGGGGGAGACCCAGTACTTC. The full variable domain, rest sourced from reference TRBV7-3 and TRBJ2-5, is GAGVSQTPSNKVTEKGKYVELRCDPISGHTALYWYRQSLGQGPEFLIYFQGTGAADDSGLPNDRFFAVRPEGSVSTLKIQRTERGDSAVYLCASSLTAGGETQYFGPGTRLLVL.